The present T cell receptor beta chain was sequenced within a study of STAT5B mutations in CD4+ large granular lymphocyte leukemia. The assay was immunoSEQ multiplex PCR, and TCRdb's table has in-frame clones only and misses some. The table shows about 35,000 clones, with 55% to 80% occurring only once. This clone appeared a few times. The CDR3 sequence is 13 residues long. V gave up 3 bases and J gave up 5 bases, with 10 bases separating them. Per the germline V gene, CDR1 is SGHNT and CDR2 is YENEEA. This clonotype was sampled from a human donor in good health. What was sequenced was CD4+ T cells from blood buffy coats. This chain joins TRBV11-3 and TRBJ2-5; D uncertain. The CDR3 here is CASSFGGDETQYF. In DNA form, the CDR3 reads TGTGCCAGCAGCTTCGGTGGTGACGAGACCCAGTACTTC.